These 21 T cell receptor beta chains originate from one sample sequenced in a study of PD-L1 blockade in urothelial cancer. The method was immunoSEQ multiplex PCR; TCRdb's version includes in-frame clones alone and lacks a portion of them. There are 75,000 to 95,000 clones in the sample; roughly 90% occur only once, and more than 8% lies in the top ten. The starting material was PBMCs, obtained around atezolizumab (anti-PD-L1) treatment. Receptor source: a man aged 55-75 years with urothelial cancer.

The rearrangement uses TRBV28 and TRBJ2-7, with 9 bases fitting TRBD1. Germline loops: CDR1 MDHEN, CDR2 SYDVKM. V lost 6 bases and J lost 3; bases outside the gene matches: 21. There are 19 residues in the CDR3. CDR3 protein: CASRPPLKRRTGEGYEQYF. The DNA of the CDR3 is TGTGCCAGCAGACCGCCTCTTAAACGACGGACAGGGGAGGGCTACGAGCAGTACTTC. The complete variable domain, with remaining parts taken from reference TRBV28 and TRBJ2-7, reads DVKVTQSSRYLVKRTGEKVFLECVQDMDHENMFWYRQDPGLGLRLIYFSYDVKMKEKGDIPEGYSVSREKKERFSLILESASTNQTSMYLCASRPPLKRRTGEGYEQYFGPGTRLTVT.

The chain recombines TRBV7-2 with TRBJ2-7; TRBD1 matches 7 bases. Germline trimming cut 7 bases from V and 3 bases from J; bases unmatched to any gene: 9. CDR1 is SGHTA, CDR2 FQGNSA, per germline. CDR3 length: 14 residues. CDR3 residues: CASTYDRDSYEQYF. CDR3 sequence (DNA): TGTGCCAGCACCTACGACAGGGATAGCTACGAGCAGTACTTC.

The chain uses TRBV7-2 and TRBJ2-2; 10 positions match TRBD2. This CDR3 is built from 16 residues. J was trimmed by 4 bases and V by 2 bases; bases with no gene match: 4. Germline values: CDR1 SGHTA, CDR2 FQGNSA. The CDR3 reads CASSLMASGSTGELFF. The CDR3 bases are TGTGCCAGCAGCTTAATGGCTAGCGGGAGCACCGGGGAGCTGTTTTTT.

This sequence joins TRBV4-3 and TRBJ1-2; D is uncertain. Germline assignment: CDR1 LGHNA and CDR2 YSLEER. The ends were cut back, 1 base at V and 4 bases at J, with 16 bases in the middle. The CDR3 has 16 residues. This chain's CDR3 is CASSQGVEGSRYGYTF. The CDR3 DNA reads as TGCGCCAGCAGCCAAGGCGTCGAGGGCTCGCGCTATGGCTACACCTTC.

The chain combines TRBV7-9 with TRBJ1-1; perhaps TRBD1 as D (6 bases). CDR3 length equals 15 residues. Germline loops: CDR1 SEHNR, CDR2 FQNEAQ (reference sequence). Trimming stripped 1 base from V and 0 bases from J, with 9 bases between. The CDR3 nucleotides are TGTGCCAGCAGCTTAGAAGGGGGGGTGAACACTGAAGCTTTCTTT. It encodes CASSLEGGVNTEAFF. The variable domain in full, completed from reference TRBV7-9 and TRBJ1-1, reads DTGVSQNPRHKITKRGQNVTFRCDPISEHNRLYWYRQTLGQGPEFLTYFQNEAQLEKSRLLSDRFSAERPKGSFSTLEIQRTEQGDSAMYLCASSLEGGVNTEAFFGQGTRLTVV.

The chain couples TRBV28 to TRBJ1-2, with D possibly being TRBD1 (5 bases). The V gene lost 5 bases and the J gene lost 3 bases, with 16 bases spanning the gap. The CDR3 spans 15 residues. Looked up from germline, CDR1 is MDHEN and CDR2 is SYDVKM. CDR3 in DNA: TGTGCCAGCAGTAGCCCTGGGCAGGGCGACTATGGCTACACCTTC. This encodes CASSSPGQGDYGYTF.

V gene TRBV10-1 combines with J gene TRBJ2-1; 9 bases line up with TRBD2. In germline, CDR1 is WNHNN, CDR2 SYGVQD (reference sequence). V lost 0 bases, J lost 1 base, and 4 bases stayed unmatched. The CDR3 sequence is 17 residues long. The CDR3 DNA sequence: TGCGCCAGCAGTGAGTCCCGGGCGGGAGGGTCCTACAATGAGCAGTTCTTC. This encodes CASSESRAGGSYNEQFF.

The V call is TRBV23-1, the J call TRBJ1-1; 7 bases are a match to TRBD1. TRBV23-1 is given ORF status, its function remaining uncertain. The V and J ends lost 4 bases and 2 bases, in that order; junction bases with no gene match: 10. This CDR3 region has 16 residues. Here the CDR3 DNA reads TGCGCCAGCAGTCGACCACGACGACAGGGAAACACTGAAGCTTTCTTT. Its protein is CASSRPRRQGNTEAFF.

The CDR3 DNA follows: TGCGCCAGCAGCTTGTTAGCGGACAATGAGCAGTTCTTC. Protein product: CASSLLADNEQFF. The chain has TRBV5-1 and TRBJ2-1, with a possible D match to TRBD2 (6 bases). V was pared by 1 base and J by 5 bases, with 7 bases between. CDR1 and CDR2 (germline): SGHRS, YFSETQ. The CDR3 contains 13 residues.

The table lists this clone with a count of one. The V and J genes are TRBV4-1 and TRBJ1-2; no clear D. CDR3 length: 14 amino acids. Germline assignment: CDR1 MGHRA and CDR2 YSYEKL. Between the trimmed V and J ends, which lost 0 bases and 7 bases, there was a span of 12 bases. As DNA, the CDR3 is TGCGCCAGCAGCCAAGATCTGCAGTTGTCTGGCTACACCTTC. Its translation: CASSQDLQLSGYTF.

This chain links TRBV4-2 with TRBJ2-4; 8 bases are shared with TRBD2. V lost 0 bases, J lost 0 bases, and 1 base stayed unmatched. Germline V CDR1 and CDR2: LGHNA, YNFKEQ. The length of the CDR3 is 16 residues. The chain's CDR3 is CASSQERGVAKNIQYF. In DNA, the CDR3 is TGTGCCAGCAGCCAAGAGCGGGGGGTAGCCAAAAACATTCAGTACTTC.

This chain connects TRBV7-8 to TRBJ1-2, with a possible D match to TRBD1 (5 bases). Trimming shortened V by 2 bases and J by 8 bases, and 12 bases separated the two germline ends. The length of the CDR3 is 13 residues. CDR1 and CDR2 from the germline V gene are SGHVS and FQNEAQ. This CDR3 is CASSLFAGEGYTF. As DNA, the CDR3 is TGTGCCAGCAGCTTATTCGCGGGGGAAGGCTACACCTTC.

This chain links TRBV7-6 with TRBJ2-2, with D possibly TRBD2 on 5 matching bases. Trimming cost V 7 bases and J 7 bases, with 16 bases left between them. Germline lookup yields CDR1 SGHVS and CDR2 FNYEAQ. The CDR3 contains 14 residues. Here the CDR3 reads CASTPTSAVGELFF. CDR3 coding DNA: TGTGCCAGCACCCCGACATCAGCGGTCGGGGAGCTGTTTTTT.

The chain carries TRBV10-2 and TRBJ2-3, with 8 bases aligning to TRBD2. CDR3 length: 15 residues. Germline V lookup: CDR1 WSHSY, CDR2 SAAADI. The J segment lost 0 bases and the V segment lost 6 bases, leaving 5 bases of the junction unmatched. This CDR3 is CASRLAGPSTDTQYF. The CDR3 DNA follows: TGCGCCAGCAGGCTAGCGGGCCCTAGCACAGATACGCAGTATTTT.

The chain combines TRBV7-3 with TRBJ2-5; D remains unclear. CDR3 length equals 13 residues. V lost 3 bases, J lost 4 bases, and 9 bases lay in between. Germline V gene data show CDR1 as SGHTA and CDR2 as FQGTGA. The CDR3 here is CASSLRSGETQYF. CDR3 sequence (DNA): TGTGCCAGCAGCTTGCGAAGTGGAGAGACCCAGTACTTC.

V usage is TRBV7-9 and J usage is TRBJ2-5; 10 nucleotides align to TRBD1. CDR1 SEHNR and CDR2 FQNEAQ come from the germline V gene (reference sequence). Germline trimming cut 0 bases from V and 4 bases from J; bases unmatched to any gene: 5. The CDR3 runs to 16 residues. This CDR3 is CASSLAPGQGTETQYF. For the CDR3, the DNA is TGTGCCAGCAGCTTAGCCCCGGGACAGGGGACAGAGACCCAGTACTTC.

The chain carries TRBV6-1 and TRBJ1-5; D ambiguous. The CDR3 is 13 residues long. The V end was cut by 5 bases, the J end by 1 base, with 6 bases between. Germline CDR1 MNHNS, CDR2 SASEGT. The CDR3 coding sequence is TGTGCCAGCAGTTCCCAAAGCAATCAGCCCCAGCATTTT. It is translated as CASSSQSNQPQHF.

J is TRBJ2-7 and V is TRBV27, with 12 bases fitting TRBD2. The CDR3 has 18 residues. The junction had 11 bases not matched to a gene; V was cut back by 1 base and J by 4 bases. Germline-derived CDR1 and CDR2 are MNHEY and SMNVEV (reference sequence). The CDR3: CASSLFSRKTSGSYEQYF. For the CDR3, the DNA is TGTGCCAGCAGTTTATTTTCCAGAAAGACTAGCGGGAGTTACGAGCAGTACTTC.

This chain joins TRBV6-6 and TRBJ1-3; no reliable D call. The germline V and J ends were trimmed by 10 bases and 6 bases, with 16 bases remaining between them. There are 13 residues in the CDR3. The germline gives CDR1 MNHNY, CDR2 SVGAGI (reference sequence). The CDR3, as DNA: TGTGCCACCCGGGGTTCACCATTAAACACCATATATTTT. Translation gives CATRGSPLNTIYF.

CDR3 in DNA: TGTGCCAGCAGCTTCGACATAAATAGCAATCAGCCCCAGCATTTT. This sequence encodes CASSFDINSNQPQHF. This chain joins TRBV7-2 and TRBJ1-5, with D uncertain. Trimming removed 3 bases from V and 0 bases from J, with 9 bases in between. Per the germline V gene, CDR1 is SGHTA and CDR2 is FQGNSA. This CDR3 is built from 15 residues.

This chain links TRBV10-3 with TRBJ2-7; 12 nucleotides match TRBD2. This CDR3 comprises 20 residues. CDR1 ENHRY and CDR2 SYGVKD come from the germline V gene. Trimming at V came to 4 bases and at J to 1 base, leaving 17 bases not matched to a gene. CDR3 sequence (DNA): TGTGCCATCAGTGTTAATTTTGGGGCGACTAGCGGGAGAGAATCCTACGAGCAGTACTTC. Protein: CAISVNFGATSGRESYEQYF.